Below are 27 T cell receptor beta chains sequenced from a single sample in a study of monozygotic twins with inflammatory bowel disease. TCRdb reprocessed the 5' RACE reads and stores each CDR3 protein as one record, lacking DNA. The sample spans approximately 330,000 distinct CDR3 sequences; the ten largest clones claim around 2%. Sequencing was performed on blood. The receptors come from a human donor with ulcerative colitis or Crohn's disease, or a healthy co-twin of an affected twin (not recorded which).

The J gene is TRBJ2-2, the V gene TRBV19; the TCRdb D gene call, TRBD1, has no DNA to confirm it. CDR1 and CDR2 from the germline V gene are LNHDA and SQIVND (reference sequence). CDR3 length equals 15 residues. CDR3 amino acids: CASSPGRWGAGELFF.

This chain joins TRBV20-1 and TRBJ1-5; the D gene TCRdb calls, TRBD1, cannot be checked with no DNA. The length of the CDR3 is 16 residues. CDR1 and CDR2 from the germline V gene are DFQATT and SNEGSKA (reference sequence). The CDR3 protein is CSARDGQGRYNQPQHF.

The rearrangement links TRBV15 to TRBJ2-7; TCRdb's D gene call, TRBD2, goes unchecked for lack of DNA. CDR1 is LNHNV, CDR2 YYDKDF, per germline (reference sequence). The CDR3 runs 15 residues. The CDR3 protein is CATSRDRGGTYEQYF. The complete variable domain, with remaining parts taken from reference TRBV15 and TRBJ2-7, reads DAMVIQNPRYQVTQFGKPVTLSCSQTLNHNVMYWYQQKSSQAPKLLFHYYDKDFNNEADTPDNFQSRRPNTSFCFLDIRSPGLGDTAMYLCATSRDRGGTYEQYFGPGTRLTVT.

This rearrangement joins TRBV5-1 to TRBJ2-1; the TCRdb D gene call, TRBD2, has no DNA to confirm it. The CDR3 consists of 17 residues. Germline values: CDR1 SGHRS, CDR2 YFSETQ. Here the CDR3 reads CASSFDSGSNRYNEQFF. The full variable domain, its missing parts supplied by reference TRBV5-1 and TRBJ2-1, is KAGVTQTPRYLIKTRGQQVTLSCSPISGHRSVSWYQQTPGQGLQFLFEYFSETQRNKGNFPGRFSGRQFSNSRSEMNVSTLELGDSALYLCASSFDSGSNRYNEQFFGPGTRLTVL.

The chain uses TRBV5-4 and TRBJ2-6; lacking DNA, the TRBD1 call made by TCRdb goes unchecked. Germline values: CDR1 SGHNT, CDR2 YYREEE (reference sequence). The length of the CDR3 is 17 residues. The CDR3: CASSTRTLSSGANVLTF.

The genes are TRBV5-1 and TRBJ2-1; TCRdb gives TRBD1 as the D gene, but with no DNA this cannot be confirmed. The V gene's germline CDR1 is SGHRS and CDR2 YFSETQ. The CDR3 totals 14 residues. The CDR3 sequence is CASRVGTNYNEQFF.

V gene TRBV27 combines with J gene TRBJ2-7; no DNA is available, so the TRBD1 call from TCRdb remains unchecked. Germline values: CDR1 MNHEY, CDR2 SMNVEV (reference sequence). The CDR3 loop spans 14 amino acids. The CDR3 region is CASRQGAVAYEQYF.

The gene calls are TRBV7-2 and TRBJ1-5. The CDR3 extends over 16 amino acids. Per germline, CDR1 SGHTA and CDR2 FQGNSA. The CDR3 loop is CASSLGHQIPNQPQHF.

The chain employs TRBV7-9 and TRBJ2-1. Germline V gene data show CDR1 as SEHNR and CDR2 as FQNEAQ (reference sequence). The CDR3 consists of 13 residues. CDR3 residues: CASSFPTEDEQFF.

The chain links TRBV28 to TRBJ2-1; checking the TCRdb D call of TRBD2 is not possible without DNA. CDR1 is MDHEN, CDR2 SYDVKM, per germline. This CDR3 spans 13 amino acids. This CDR3 reads CAIQTSGYNEQFF. Full variable domain (outside the CDR3, taken from reference TRBV28 and TRBJ2-1): DVKVTQSSRYLVKRTGEKVFLECVQDMDHENMFWYRQDPGLGLRLIYFSYDVKMKEKGDIPEGYSVSREKKERFSLILESASTNQTSMYLCAIQTSGYNEQFFGPGTRLTVL.

The chain recombines TRBV20-1 with TRBJ2-7. Germline lookup yields CDR1 DFQATT and CDR2 SNEGSKA (reference sequence). This CDR3 spans 13 amino acids. The CDR3 here is CSASLALTYEQYF.

V and J are TRBV27 and TRBJ2-2; TCRdb lists TRBD2, though no DNA is available to test this call. The CDR3 consists of 16 residues. The germline V gene has CDR1 MNHEY and CDR2 SMNVEV (reference sequence). CDR3 in amino acids: CASSSTGSGQTGELFF.

This rearrangement joins TRBV6-2 or TRBV6-3 to TRBJ2-7; the D call of TRBD2 rests on TCRdb alone, since no DNA is present to check it. The length of the CDR3 is 14 residues. CDR1 and CDR2 (germline): MNHEY, SVGEGT. The CDR3 loop is CASTYGLGGSEQYF.

The V call is TRBV6-1, the J call TRBJ2-7; the D gene TCRdb calls, TRBD1, cannot be checked with no DNA. CDR1 is MNHNS, CDR2 SASEGT, per germline. This CDR3 region has 13 residues. CDR3 sequence: CASSSDPTGEQYF.

V usage is TRBV7-2 and J usage is TRBJ2-3. CDR1 is SGHTA and CDR2 is FQGNSA in the germline V gene. This CDR3 comprises 13 residues. CDR3 protein: CASSLELRNTQYF.

V is TRBV12-3 or TRBV12-4 and J is TRBJ1-4; absent DNA, TCRdb's TRBD1 call cannot be checked. The CDR3 extends over 16 amino acids. CDR3 loop: CASSEDRGREAEKLFF.

The genes are TRBV7-9 and TRBJ2-2; the TCRdb D gene call, TRBD1, has no DNA to confirm it. The CDR3 has 15 residues. Germline V gene sequence: CDR1 SEHNR, CDR2 FQNEAQ (reference sequence). CDR3 sequence: CASSFGGPPPGELFF. The entire variable domain, with the rest obtained from reference TRBV7-9 and TRBJ2-2, is as follows: DTGVSQNPRHKITKRGQNVTFRCDPISEHNRLYWYRQTLGQGPEFLTYFQNEAQLEKSRLLSDRFSAERPKGSFSTLEIQRTEQGDSAMYLCASSFGGPPPGELFFGEGSRLTVL.

The chain couples TRBV12-3 or TRBV12-4 to TRBJ2-5; TCRdb's D call of TRBD2 is untestable without DNA. The CDR3 consists of 15 residues. This CDR3 reads CASSPHEGLQETQYF.

The J gene is TRBJ2-3, the V gene TRBV4-1; TCRdb indicates TRBD1, and absent DNA this call remains unverified. This CDR3 region has 16 residues. Looked up from germline, CDR1 is MGHRA and CDR2 is YSYEKL. CDR3 in amino acids: CASSPPGQSSTDTQYF.

V gene TRBV20-1 combines with J gene TRBJ2-2. This CDR3 comprises 16 residues. CDR1 and CDR2 (germline): DFQATT, SNEGSKA (reference sequence). CDR3 sequence reads: CSARDLRAKNTGELFF.

The V call is TRBV4-3, the J call TRBJ1-1. Looked up from germline, CDR1 is LGHNA and CDR2 is YSLEER. The CDR3 spans 14 residues. This CDR3 reads CASSPRVFNTEAFF.

This chain uses TRBV28 with TRBJ2-7; with no DNA, the TCRdb D assignment of TRBD1 cannot be verified. The CDR3 is 13 amino acids. The germline V gene encodes CDR1 MDHEN and CDR2 SYDVKM. The CDR3: CASNPGGLYEQYF.

This chain uses TRBV20-1 with TRBJ2-7; TCRdb calls TRBD1, which cannot be checked without DNA. The CDR3 is made up of 12 amino acids. CDR1 is DFQATT and CDR2 is SNEGSKA in the germline V gene (reference sequence). The CDR3 reads CSASGGWDEQYF.

V gene TRBV5-1 combines with J gene TRBJ2-5; TCRdb returns TRBD1, unconfirmable since there is no DNA. The germline gives CDR1 SGHRS, CDR2 YFSETQ. This CDR3 comprises 13 residues. CDR3 loop: CASSLVSSGTQYF.

J is TRBJ2-1 and V is TRBV12-3 or TRBV12-4; the TCRdb call, TRBD2, lacks DNA for checking. The CDR3 is 16 residues long. CDR3 loop: CASTLAGTSGYNEQFF.

CDR3 region: CASSLVVLGPFF. The V and J genes are TRBV7-9 and TRBJ2-1. CDR1 is SEHNR, CDR2 FQNEAQ, per germline (reference sequence). The CDR3 runs 12 residues.

The chain combines TRBV15 with TRBJ1-2. The CDR3 has 13 residues. Germline V gene lookup returns CDR1 LNHNV and CDR2 YYDKDF (reference sequence). CDR3 loop: CATSRGVDYGYTF.